This note documents a single TCR beta chain sequence. No antigen is known for it. One end of the junction is discordant with germline, which a read error may explain. The data are from a study of T cell repertoires in cytomegalovirus infection. Study information: CMV infection plus the matching HLA type was flagged by public TCR beta signatures.

TCRdb re-called the reads through MiXCR, storing one row per CDR3 protein. The data hold some 440,000 distinct CDR3 sequences, with roughly 30% observed a single time. This CDR3 has 16 amino acids. CDR1 and CDR2 (germline): MGHRA, YSYEKL. Study findings and constraints: Cumulated frequencies of public TCR beta families served to identify carriers of CMV plus the relevant HLA. It was HLA-C-restricted CMV-specific TCR beta clonotypes that dominated the response ex vivo.

The rearrangement uses TRBV4-1 and TRBJ2-1, with D hard to call. The sample consisted of PBMCs. This clonotype was obtained from a human donor in good health (CMV status not recorded). Some clones in this sample may be carry-over from other donors' samples. The CDR3 nucleotides are TGTGCCAGCAGCCAAGTGGTGGGGTCCCAAGTCCATGAGCAGTTCTTC. Translating gives CASSQVVGSQVHEQFF.